The 30 T cell receptor beta chains below all came from one sample that was sequenced in a study of T-cell memory formation after mild COVID-19. MiXCR was run by TCRdb on the 5' RACE reads, yielding one entry per CDR3 protein. There are 40,000 to 60,000 distinct CDR3 sequences in the sample; more than 10% occur only once, and roughly 22% lies in the top ten. The sample was PBMCs or a T cell subset sorted from them (not recorded which). These receptors originate from a man in his late teens or twenties who had mild COVID-19 (a few samples of this study predate the infection). Cell type and time point are not known.

The chain joins TRBV12-3 or TRBV12-4 to TRBJ1-1, with D perhaps matching TRBD1 (5 bases). The CDR3 totals 14 residues. The V end was cut by 7 bases, the J end by 4 bases, with 16 bases between. The DNA for the CDR3 is TGTGCCAGCATCCAATTCGGACATTCCACTGAAGCTTTCTTT. It is translated as CASIQFGHSTEAFF.

On this clonotype itself: A junction boundary mismatches the germline segment, possibly from a read error. The rearrangement uses TRBV7-8 and TRBJ2-5, with a tentative D call TRBD1 (5 bases). The CDR3 is made up of 14 amino acids. CDR1 is SGHVS, CDR2 FQNEAQ, per germline. CDR3 sequence reads: CASILIQGQETQYF. CDR3 coding DNA: TGTGCCAGCATCTTAATCCAGGGCCAAGAGACCCAGTACTTC. Together with reference TRBV7-8 and TRBJ2-5, the CDR3 gives the full variable domain: GAGVSQSPRYKVAKRGQDVALRCDPISGHVSLFWYQQALGQGPEFLTYFQNEAQLDKSGLPSDRFFAERPEGSVSTLKIQRTQQEDSAVYLCASILIQGQETQYFGPGTRLLVL.

This clonotype came up a few times. CDR3 DNA sequence: TGTGCCAGCAGCCCCTCCTTCCTCTACAATGAGCAGTTCTTC. It codes for CASSPSFLYNEQFF. The chain recombines TRBV5-6 with TRBJ2-1, with no clear D. CDR3 size: 14 residues. Germline assignment: CDR1 SGHDT and CDR2 YYEEEE. Trimming stripped 4 bases from V and 3 bases from J, with 11 bases between.

This clonotype is labeled medium-sized. The V call is TRBV12-3 or TRBV12-4, the J call TRBJ1-2, with D hard to call. CDR3 length equals 13 residues. Trimming took 3 bases from V and 8 from J, leaving 13 bases between them. CDR3 nucleotides: TGTGCCAGCAGTTTTAACAGCTTGAGGGGCTACACCTTC. It codes for CASSFNSLRGYTF.

In this sample, this clonotype turned up a few times. The J gene is TRBJ1-2, the V gene TRBV7-2; D possibly corresponds to TRBD1 (5 bases). Germline CDR1 and CDR2: SGHTA and FQGNSA. The V end was cut by 1 base, the J end by 0 bases, with 15 bases between. CDR3 size: 17 residues. CDR3: CASSLGASGLANYGYTF. In DNA form, the CDR3 reads TGTGCCAGCAGCTTAGGGGCGTCAGGGCTAGCTAACTATGGCTACACCTTC. Looking up the rest from reference TRBV7-2 and TRBJ1-2 gives the full variable domain: GAGVSQSPSNKVTEKGKDVELRCDPISGHTALYWYRQSLGQGLEFLIYFQGNSAPDKSGLPSDRFSAERTGGSVSTLTIQRTQQEDSAVYLCASSLGASGLANYGYTFGSGTRLTVV.

This clonotype was seen at least ten times. This chain uses TRBV12-3 or TRBV12-4 with TRBJ2-5; D unresolved. V lost 6 bases and J lost 0, with 11 bases in between. The CDR3 sequence is 14 residues long. Written as DNA, the CDR3 is TGTGCCAGCAGCGCAGGACCTCACCAAGAGACCCAGTACTTC. Its protein is CASSAGPHQETQYF.

V and J are TRBV10-3 and TRBJ1-5; D remains unclear. The CDR3 runs to 14 residues. Between the trimmed V and J ends, which lost 0 bases and 4 bases, there was a span of 7 bases. Germline lookup yields CDR1 ENHRY and CDR2 SYGVKD. In nucleotides, the CDR3 is TGTGCCATCAGTGAGTCTGGAGGGAATCAGCCCCAGCATTTT. Translating gives CAISESGGNQPQHF.

This clonotype has a handful of counts. The chain combines TRBV4-3 with TRBJ1-1; D gene uncertain. V lost 6 bases and J 5 bases, leaving 13 bases between the germline ends. The germline V gene has CDR1 LGHNA and CDR2 YSLEER. The CDR3 sequence is 13 residues long. Written as DNA, the CDR3 is TGCGCCAGCAGTCGGAATAGCCGGACTGAAGCTTTCTTT. It yields the protein CASSRNSRTEAFF.

This chain uses TRBV5-1 with TRBJ2-7, with 7 bases that match TRBD1. Germline loops: CDR1 SGHRS, CDR2 YFSETQ. The CDR3 runs 16 residues. The ends lost 0 bases at V and 0 bases at J; junction bases unmatched: 6. CDR3 protein: CASSLGRRDSSYEQYF. CDR3 DNA: TGCGCCAGCAGCTTGGGCCGTAGGGACAGCTCCTACGAGCAGTACTTC.

At least ten counts were recorded for this clonotype. The chain couples TRBV29-1 to TRBJ2-3, with 10 nucleotides matching TRBD1. The trim removed 0 bases at V and 6 bases at J, leaving 9 bases unmatched. The germline gives CDR1 SQVTM, CDR2 ANQGSEA. The CDR3 contains 16 residues. CDR3 DNA sequence: TGCAGCGTTGAAGATTCTCGACAGGGGGCTGGGGATACGCAGTATTTT. This encodes CSVEDSRQGAGDTQYF.

The table lists this clonotype with a few counts. The chain has TRBV19 and TRBJ2-5; TRBD1 matches at 8 bases. V lost 5 bases to trimming and J lost 2 bases; unmatched junction nucleotides: 4. The CDR3 is 14 residues long. Germline-derived CDR1 and CDR2 are LNHDA and SQIVND (reference sequence). The CDR3 DNA sequence: TGTGCCAGTAGTCCAGGACAGGGTCAAGAGACCCAGTACTTC. Protein product: CASSPGQGQETQYF.

The chain combines TRBV7-2 with TRBJ2-3; TRBD1 aligns across 9 bases. V shed 4 bases and J 2 bases; nucleotides not matched to a gene: 4. The CDR3 covers 15 residues. Germline assignment: CDR1 SGHTA and CDR2 FQGNSA. The DNA of the CDR3 is TGTGCCAGCAGCTCCTGGACAGGGGTCACAGATACGCAGTATTTT. This codes for CASSSWTGVTDTQYF.

In this sample, this clonotype turned up a few times. V and J are TRBV6-5 and TRBJ1-5; tentative D call: TRBD1 (6 bases). The germline CDR1 and CDR2 sequences are MNHEY and SVGAGI. The CDR3 is made up of 17 amino acids. Trimming took off 5 bases at V and 1 base at J, with 18 bases between the two ends. The CDR3 is CASSATGLVVSNQPQHF. The CDR3 nucleotides read TGTGCCAGCAGTGCAACAGGGTTAGTGGTGAGCAATCAGCCCCAGCATTTT.

This clonotype was counted ten times or more. This sequence joins TRBV7-9 and TRBJ2-7; TRBD2 might be the D (5 bases). The CDR3 loop spans 15 amino acids. The germline V gene has CDR1 SEHNR and CDR2 FQNEAQ (reference sequence). The V gene lost 2 bases and the J gene lost 7 bases, with 18 bases spanning the gap. The CDR3 nucleotides are TGTGCCAGCAGCTTATTCGTCGGGATTTCGGATGAGCAGTACTTC. Its protein is CASSLFVGISDEQYF.

Only a few counts were recorded for this clonotype. J is TRBJ1-1 and V is TRBV7-9; D may be TRBD1 (6 bases). CDR3 size: 15 residues. Per germline, CDR1 SEHNR and CDR2 FQNEAQ (reference sequence). V gave up 1 base and J gave up 2 bases, with 11 bases separating them. This chain's CDR3 is CASSLGIGTNTEAFF. As DNA, the CDR3 is TGTGCCAGCAGCTTAGGTATAGGGACAAACACTGAAGCTTTCTTT.

This clonotype turned up a few times. This chain connects TRBV5-1 to TRBJ2-2; TRBD2 agrees at 14 bases. Per germline, CDR1 SGHRS and CDR2 YFSETQ. The CDR3 is made up of 17 amino acids. The V gene end was trimmed by 3 bases and the J gene end by 6 bases; junction bases not matched to a gene: 7. DNA for the CDR3: TGCGCCAGCAGCTCGACTAGCGGGGGGGCCTGGGCCGGGGAGCTGTTTTTT. Translation gives CASSSTSGGAWAGELFF.

Note on this clonotype: One end of the junction does not line up with germline, which may come from a read error. The chain employs TRBV27 and TRBJ2-1; 10 nucleotides agree with TRBD2. From germline, CDR1 is MNHEY and CDR2 SMNVEV (reference sequence). The CDR3 loop spans 17 amino acids. The CDR3 nucleotides are TGTGCCAGCAGATTATCGATGGCTAGCGGGGGCCCTAATGAGCAGTTCTTC. The encoded protein is CASRLSMASGGPNEQFF.

This clonotype is deemed medium-sized. The chain is built from TRBV24-1 and TRBJ2-1; D unresolved. The V gene's germline CDR1 is KGHDR and CDR2 SFDVKD. Trimming cost V 3 bases and J 8 bases, with 7 bases left between them. CDR3 length: 12 amino acids. CDR3 nucleotide sequence: TGTGCCACCAGTGATCTTAGGTATGAGCAGTTCTTC. Protein: CATSDLRYEQFF.

This clonotype came up a few times. This chain uses TRBV3-1 with TRBJ1-2; D not resolved. CDR3 length: 14 residues. Germline V gives CDR1 LGHDT, CDR2 YNNKEL (reference sequence). Trimming pared 2 bases from V and 0 bases from J, leaving 7 bases between. CDR3 in DNA: TGTGCCAGCAGCCAAAGGCAGGCTAACTATGGCTACACCTTC. This sequence encodes CASSQRQANYGYTF. The variable domain in full, completed from reference TRBV3-1 and TRBJ1-2, reads DTAVSQTPKYLVTQMGNDKSIKCEQNLGHDTMYWYKQDSKKFLKIMFSYNNKELIINETVPNRFSPKSPDKAHLNLHINSLELGDSAVYFCASSQRQANYGYTFGSGTRLTVV.

This chain joins TRBV11-1 and TRBJ1-2; TRBD1 might be the D (6 bases). The germline V gene has CDR1 SGHAT and CDR2 FQDESV (reference sequence). V lost 4 bases, J lost 0 bases, and 12 bases lay in between. The CDR3 sequence is 15 residues long. The CDR3 region is CASSSLRDTNYGYTF. The DNA of the CDR3 is TGTGCCAGCAGCTCCCTCAGGGACACTAACTATGGCTACACCTTC.

In nucleotides, the CDR3 is TGTGCCAGCAGCCAAGATCCCGACAAGAACACTGAAGCTTTCTTT. It is translated as CASSQDPDKNTEAFF. The rearrangement uses TRBV3-1 and TRBJ1-1; D gene uncertain. The CDR3 contains 15 residues. The ends were cut back, 0 bases at V and 1 base at J, with 9 bases in the middle. Per germline, CDR1 LGHDT and CDR2 YNNKEL (reference sequence).

This clonotype occurred a few times. The chain links TRBV6-5 to TRBJ1-1; 8 positions agree with TRBD1. CDR1 and CDR2 (germline): MNHEY, SVGAGI. After removal of 6 bases from V and 10 bases from J, the junction contained 7 bases not matched to a gene. CDR3 length: 12 amino acids. This CDR3 is CASRGTGNRAFF. The CDR3 region has the DNA TGTGCCAGCAGGGGGACAGGAAATAGAGCTTTCTTT.

This clonotype was seen a handful of times. The chain has TRBV7-8 and TRBJ2-6; D is unresolved. Looked up from germline, CDR1 is SGHVS and CDR2 is FQNEAQ. V lost 7 bases and J lost 0, with 7 bases in between. The CDR3 is 14 amino acids. CDR3: CASNPTSGANVLTF. The CDR3 region has the DNA TGTGCCAGCAACCCGACCTCTGGGGCCAACGTCCTGACTTTC. Drawing the rest from reference TRBV7-8 and TRBJ2-6, the complete variable domain is GAGVSQSPRYKVAKRGQDVALRCDPISGHVSLFWYQQALGQGPEFLTYFQNEAQLDKSGLPSDRFFAERPEGSVSTLKIQRTQQEDSAVYLCASNPTSGANVLTFGAGSRLTVL.

The V gene is TRBV10-3, the J gene TRBJ2-5; no clear D. With 3 bases removed from V and 5 bases from J, the gap between germline ends came to 10 bases. The CDR3 extends over 13 amino acids. Germline assignment: CDR1 ENHRY and CDR2 SYGVKD. CDR3 sequence (DNA): TGTGCCATCAGTGATCACAACGGGGAGACCCAGTACTTC. Protein sequence: CAISDHNGETQYF.

The chain carries TRBV19 and TRBJ1-2, with a weak D call TRBD1 (5 bases). In germline, CDR1 is LNHDA, CDR2 SQIVND (reference sequence). This CDR3 region has 15 residues. Trimming stripped 0 bases from V and 5 bases from J, with 13 bases between. CDR3 residues: CASSIEVSGGYGYTF. In nucleotides, the CDR3 is TGTGCCAGTAGTATAGAAGTTTCGGGGGGATATGGCTACACCTTC.

This clonotype was seen ten or more times. The chain has TRBV11-2 and TRBJ2-3; possibly TRBD1 for D (5 bases). V lost 0 bases to trimming and J lost 4 bases, with 17 bases between them. This CDR3 is 17 amino acids long. The germline V gene has CDR1 SGHAT and CDR2 FQNNGV. This CDR3 is CASSLDVGRARADTQYF. CDR3 in DNA: TGTGCCAGCAGCTTAGATGTCGGCAGGGCTCGAGCAGATACGCAGTATTTT.

This clonotype was picked up many times. The chain carries TRBV4-3 and TRBJ2-7, with a tentative D call TRBD1 (6 bases). The CDR3 runs to 14 residues. V was clipped by 1 base and J by 3 bases, with 10 bases between them. Germline CDR1 reads LGHNA; CDR2 reads YSLEER. Here the CDR3 reads CASSQGPGDYEQYF. In DNA, the CDR3 is TGCGCCAGCAGCCAAGGCCCAGGGGACTACGAGCAGTACTTC.

CDR3 nucleotide sequence: TGCGCCAGCAGCTCTGGGACGGATACATATGGCTACACCTTC. Its translation is CASSSGTDTYGYTF. V is TRBV5-1 and J is TRBJ1-2, with a possible D match to TRBD1 (5 bases). V lost 3 bases to trimming and J lost 5 bases, with 14 bases between them. The CDR3 contains 14 residues. The germline CDR1 and CDR2 sequences are SGHRS and YFSETQ.

The V gene is TRBV6-2 or TRBV6-3, the J gene TRBJ2-5; D not resolved. Germline CDR1 and CDR2: MNHEY and SVGEGT. The CDR3 covers 13 residues. The ends were cut back, 6 bases at V and 3 bases at J, with 11 bases in the middle. The chain's CDR3 is CASSEGRKETQYF. In nucleotides, the CDR3 is TGTGCCAGCAGCGAAGGACGGAAAGAGACCCAGTACTTC.

This clonotype was observed a few times. This chain connects TRBV7-6 to TRBJ2-3; D gene uncertain. CDR1 and CDR2 from the germline V gene are SGHVS and FNYEAQ. CDR3 length: 14 amino acids. V was trimmed by 1 base and J by 0 bases, leaving 5 bases between them. This CDR3 is CASSLGLSTDTQYF. The CDR3 DNA reads TGTGCCAGCAGCTTAGGGTTAAGCACAGATACGCAGTATTTT.